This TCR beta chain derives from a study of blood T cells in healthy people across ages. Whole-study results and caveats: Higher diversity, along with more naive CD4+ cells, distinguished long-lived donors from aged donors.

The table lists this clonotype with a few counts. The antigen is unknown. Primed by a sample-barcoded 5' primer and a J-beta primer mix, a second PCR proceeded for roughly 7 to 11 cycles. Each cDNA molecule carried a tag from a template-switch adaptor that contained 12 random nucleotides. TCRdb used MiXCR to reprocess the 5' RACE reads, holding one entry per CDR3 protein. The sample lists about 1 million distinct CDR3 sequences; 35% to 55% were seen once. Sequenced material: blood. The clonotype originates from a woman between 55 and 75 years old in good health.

The CDR3 DNA reads TGCGCCAGCAGCCCGACAAGGCTACTAGAGCAGTTCTTC. Its protein is CASSPTRLLEQFF. This rearrangement joins TRBV5-1 to TRBJ2-1, with no clear D. The CDR3 has 13 residues. Trimming pared 4 bases from V and 10 bases from J, leaving 15 bases between. CDR1 SGHRS and CDR2 YFSETQ come from the germline V gene.